Given below is one TCR beta chain in context. One base away lies a much larger clone, so this may be a sequencing read error. This entry is derived from a study of regulatory T cells in long-lasting Graves disease. Sequencing libraries for TCR beta were prepared with iRepertoire HTBI primers and Arm-PCR of CDR3 regions. Using its own MiXCR run on the multiplex PCR reads, TCRdb lists one record per CDR3 protein. Of 440,000 or so distinct CDR3 sequences in the sample, just under 15% were seen once. The V gene's germline CDR1 is SEHNR and CDR2 FQNEAQ (reference sequence). The CDR3 has 15 amino acids. V lost 5 bases to trimming and J lost 9 bases, with 23 bases between them. Time point noted: newly diagnosed GD, antithyroid drugs for less than 3 months. Following extraction of RNA from PBMCs, that RNA was used to make the TCR library. The same data also contributed to another study, on T cells in Graves' hyperthyroidism and ophthalmopathy.

The gene calls are TRBV7-9 and TRBJ2-7; D is ambiguous. The sequenced sample was peripheral blood mononuclear cells (PBMCs), obtained at new diagnosis, from a patient treated with antithyroid drugs. This TCR came from a woman younger than 45 with Graves disease. The CDR3 here is CASSQDLVAAQGQYF. The CDR3 DNA is TGTGCCAGCAGCCAAGATTTAGTGGCGGCGCAAGGGCAGTACTTC.